This T cell receptor (beta chain) was sequenced in a study of control samples from healthy donors and cancer patients. This CDR3 is built from 14 residues. Germline lookup yields CDR1 MGHDK and CDR2 SYGVNS. The ends were cut back, 7 bases at V and 7 bases at J, with 19 bases in the middle. Sequencing was performed with immunoSEQ multiplex PCR; in TCRdb, only in-frame clones are kept and a portion is missing. The sample has some 73,000 clones, 94% seen once. The chain joins TRBV25-1 to TRBJ1-1; TRBD1 is a possible D gene (6 bases). This receptor was obtained from a woman between 40 and 50 years old in good health. The sample comprised blood. CDR3 nucleotide sequence: TGTGCCAGCAACGGGAGGGGGGTTGGGGGTGAAGCTTTCTTT. Protein sequence: CASNGRGVGGEAFF.